The clone carrying this T cell receptor beta chain showed up many times. No antigen is known for it. These data come from a study of T-cell reconstitution after alpha-beta-depleted transplantation in children. The study's findings and limits: One year after transplant, T-cell counts and diversity came mostly from newly produced T cells.

Using unique molecular identifiers, the investigators prepared the TCRbeta library. TCRdb used MiXCR to reprocess the PCR reads, holding one entry per CDR3 protein. This sample has almost 500,000 distinct CDR3 sequences; roughly a tenth occur once, and the top ten carry about 2.1%. Germline assignment: CDR1 MDHEN and CDR2 SYDVKM. This CDR3 spans 16 amino acids. The ends lost 3 bases at V and 2 bases at J; junction bases unmatched: 7. This TCR was recovered from a child aged 2-15 years with inherited bone marrow failure, due to receive a stem cell transplant. This chain links TRBV28 with TRBJ2-1; the match to TRBD2 covers 7 bases. This material consisted of PBMCs, taken before TCRalphabeta/CD19-depleted stem cell transplant. In DNA, the CDR3 is TGTGCCAGCAGTTTTTCGCTAGCGGCCCCCTACAATGAGCAGTTCTTC. Translating gives CASSFSLAAPYNEQFF.